Given below is one T cell receptor (beta chain) in context. Its antigen is currently unknown. Genomic DNA (from each subset) was split evenly across several immunoSEQ plates. Profiled with immunoSEQ multiplex PCR; TCRdb holds only in-frame clones, not every one. Here the sample spans about 300,000 clones, approximately 79% being singletons. The CDR3 loop spans 13 amino acids. CDR1 and CDR2 from the germline V gene are SEHNR and FQNEAQ (reference sequence). V was cut by 5 bases and J by 2 bases, with 7 bases left in between. The data were obtained in a study of shared clonotypes between healthy human individuals. Study context: Each donor contributed plates that comprised three CD4 naive, three CD4 memory, two CD8 naive and one CD8 memory.

Study results and limitations: Sampling covered nothing but blood. Tissue TCR repertoires likely differ from those found in blood.

This TCR was sampled from a man aged 25-45 years in good health. V gene TRBV7-9 combines with J gene TRBJ2-1, with D unclear. Material for sequencing was memory CD4+ T cells sorted from blood. The subset was: CD45RA-negative fraction. The CDR3 loop is CASSNGAYNEQFF. In nucleotides, the CDR3 is TGTGCCAGCAGCAACGGCGCCTACAATGAGCAGTTCTTC.